A selection of T cell receptor beta chains follows, all from one sample in a study of beta chain features in type 1 diabetes. Only in-frame clones appear in the TCRdb table, and some are missing; sequencing was by immunoSEQ multiplex PCR. The repertoire includes 350,000 to 450,000 clones, about 14% of them detected once, and roughly 0.033% sits in the top ten. The specimen was naive CD4+ T cells from blood. These receptors all come from a man aged 25 to 45 in good health. Each CDR3 is given with its conserved first and last residue. The D gene is left open where the match is weak. Clone size is stated in some rows and not others, as once, few, many or a class when expanded.

j_call v_call d_call clone_size cdr3_aa cdr3_nt
TRBJ2-1 TRBV9 TRBD1 few CASSVAGDRGSGEQFF TGTGCCAGCAGCGTAGCGGGGGACAGGGGATCCGGTGAGCAGTTCTTC
TRBJ2-7 TRBV6-5 NA NA CASSRADAYEQYF TGTGCCAGCAGTCGCGCTGATGCCTACGAGCAGTACTTC
TRBJ2-2 TRBV7-9 NA many CASSQGGELFF TGTGCCAGCAGCCAAGGCGGGGAGCTGTTTTTT
TRBJ2-1 TRBV11-1 NA NA CASSAQTGNEQFF TGTGCCAGCAGCGCCCAGACAGGAAATGAGCAGTTCTTC
TRBJ2-1 TRBV10-3 TRBD2 many CAIKARTSGREVRHEQFF TGTGCCATCAAGGCCCGTACTAGCGGGAGGGAGGTACGCCATGAGCAGTTCTTC
TRBJ1-6 TRBV6-5 TRBD1 few CASTLGTGVIPLHF TGTGCCAGCACCTTGGGGACAGGGGTCATACCCCTCCACTTT
TRBJ2-5 TRBV14 NA many CASSQGKTQYF TGTGCCAGCAGCCAGGGGAAGACCCAGTACTTC
TRBJ1-2 TRBV9 NA few CASSAAGHGYTF TGTGCCAGCAGCGCAGCAGGTCATGGCTACACCTTC
TRBJ2-3 TRBV10-3 TRBD1 once CAIKRGDSSTDTQYF TGTGCCATCAAAAGAGGGGACAGTAGCACAGATACGCAGTATTTT
TRBJ2-2 TRBV6-5 NA NA CASTTVRFTGELFF TGTGCCAGCACGACTGTTCGTTTTACCGGGGAGCTGTTTTTT
TRBJ2-4 TRBV6-5 NA few CASSYSNIQYF TGTGCCAGCAGTTACAGTAACATTCAGTACTTC
TRBJ1-2 TRBV6-5 NA NA CASSYSAGFYGYTF TGTGCCAGCAGTTACTCGGCAGGGTTCTATGGCTACACCTTC
TRBJ2-3 TRBV4-3 TRBD1 NA CASSQGQGASTDTQYF TGCGCCAGCAGCCAAGGGCAGGGGGCTAGCACAGATACGCAGTATTTT
TRBJ1-6 TRBV9 NA NA CASSPGGTPLHF TGTGCCAGCAGCCCGGGAGGCACACCCCTCCACTTT
TRBJ1-6 TRBV5-1 TRBD1 NA CASSSRTGSGDSPLHF TGCGCCAGCAGCTCTCGGACAGGGTCAGGGGATTCACCCCTCCACTTT
TRBJ2-5 TRBV6-5 NA few CASSYSEIQETQYF TGTGCCAGCAGTTACTCGGAGATACAAGAGACCCAGTACTTC
TRBJ1-4 TRBV27 TRBD1 NA CASSFDRGNEKLFF TGTGCCAGCAGTTTTGACAGGGGAAATGAAAAACTGTTTTTT
TRBJ1-1 TRBV29-1 NA few CSVPSAGEGTEAFF TGCAGCGTTCCCTCGGCAGGGGAGGGCACTGAAGCTTTCTTT
TRBJ2-1 TRBV5-6 NA NA CASSFRGLRSYNEQFF TGTGCCAGCAGCTTTCGGGGCTTACGCTCCTACAATGAGCAGTTCTTC
TRBJ2-7 TRBV2 TRBD2 few CASSEKLASSYEQYF TGTGCCAGCAGTGAGAAACTAGCGTCCTCCTACGAGCAGTACTTC
TRBJ1-2 TRBV7-9 TRBD1 few CASSARQGAFGGYTF TGTGCCAGCAGCGCGCGACAGGGAGCTTTCGGTGGCTACACCTTC
TRBJ2-1 TRBV19 NA NA CASSITEGRQFF TGTGCCAGTAGTATCACCGAGGGAAGACAGTTCTTC